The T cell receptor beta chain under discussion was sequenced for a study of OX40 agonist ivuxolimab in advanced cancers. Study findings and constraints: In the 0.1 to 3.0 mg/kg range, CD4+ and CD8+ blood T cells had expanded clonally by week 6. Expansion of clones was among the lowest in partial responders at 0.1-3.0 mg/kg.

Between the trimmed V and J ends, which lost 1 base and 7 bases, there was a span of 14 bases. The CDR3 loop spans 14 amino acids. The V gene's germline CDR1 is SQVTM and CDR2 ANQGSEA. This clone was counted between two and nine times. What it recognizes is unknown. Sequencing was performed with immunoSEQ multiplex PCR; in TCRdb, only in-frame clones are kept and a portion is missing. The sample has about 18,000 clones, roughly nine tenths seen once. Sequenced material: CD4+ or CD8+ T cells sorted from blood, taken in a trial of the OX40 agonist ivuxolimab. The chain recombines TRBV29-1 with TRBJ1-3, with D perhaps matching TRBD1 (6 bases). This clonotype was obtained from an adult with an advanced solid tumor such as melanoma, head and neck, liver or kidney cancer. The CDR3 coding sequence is TGCAGCGTTGAAGGCCCGGGGGCCATCAACACCATATATTTT. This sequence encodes CSVEGPGAINTIYF. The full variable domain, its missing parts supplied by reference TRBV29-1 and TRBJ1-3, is SAVISQKPSRDICQRGTSLTIQCQVDSQVTMMFWYRQQPGQSLTLIATANQGSEATYESGFVIDKFPISRPNLTFSTLTVSNMSPEDSSIYLCSVEGPGAINTIYFGEGSWLTVV.